Listed below are T cell receptor beta chains from one sample, sequenced in a study of blood T cell repertoires in COVID-19. The table came from immunoSEQ multiplex PCR; TCRdb's copy has only in-frame clones and leaves some out. The repertoire holds a few hundred thousand clones, more than 75% seen once, with roughly 7.2% in the top ten. Source material: PBMCs or T cells enriched from blood (not recorded which). These receptors came from a man aged 30 to 39 in a cohort exposed to, infected with or recovered from COVID-19 (not recorded which). Both conserved end residues are part of each CDR3. D genes are given only for firm matches. Clone size, where shown, is once, few, many, or a class for clones that have expanded.

>-|-|15|TRBV6-5|TRBJ1-2
CASSYGGDGNYGYTF
TGTGCCAGCAGTTATGGGGGGGATGGGAACTATGGCTACACCTTC
>few|TRBD1|15|TRBV12-5|TRBJ2-5
CASGLVQGAWETQYF
TGTGCTAGTGGTTTGGTGCAGGGGGCATGGGAGACCCAGTACTTC
>-|-|13|TRBV27|TRBJ1-1
CASSLGGAAEAFF
TGTGCCAGCAGTTTAGGAGGAGCTGCTGAAGCTTTCTTT
>-|-|13|TRBV9|TRBJ2-2
CASSVGRTGELFF
TGTGCCAGCAGCGTAGGTCGGACCGGGGAGCTGTTTTTT
>-|-|15|TRBV19|TRBJ1-5
CASSSSGGSNQPQHF
TGTGCCAGTAGTAGCTCCGGAGGGAGCAATCAGCCCCAGCATTTT
>-|TRBD2|15|TRBV7-2|TRBJ2-2
CASKPTSGNRGELFF
TGTGCCAGCAAACCGACTAGCGGGAACCGCGGGGAGCTGTTTTTT
>-|-|17|TRBV7-8|TRBJ1-6
CASTLRGGSSYNSPLHF
TGTGCCAGCACCTTGAGGGGGGGTAGCTCCTATAATTCACCCCTCCACTTT
>few|-|17|TRBV28|TRBJ1-6
CASSGVTGSSYNSPLHF
TGTGCCAGCAGTGGAGTCACGGGGAGCTCCTATAATTCACCCCTCCACTTT
>-|TRBD2|13|TRBV6-2/TRBV6-3|TRBJ2-7
CASSGLGLEEQYF
TGTGCCAGCAGTGGACTAGGGTTAGAGGAGCAGTACTTC
>-|TRBD1|15|TRBV29-1|TRBJ2-2
CSVEATGTGNGELFF
TGCAGCGTTGAAGCTACGGGGACAGGGAACGGGGAGCTGTTTTTT
>-|TRBD2|15|TRBV7-2|TRBJ2-2
CASSQGLAGTGELFF
TGTGCCAGCAGCCAAGGACTAGCCGGGACCGGGGAGCTGTTTTTT
>-|-|14|TRBV11-3|TRBJ2-3
CASSLALPTDTQYF
TGTGCCAGCAGCTTAGCGCTACCCACAGATACGCAGTATTTT
>-|-|13|TRBV28|TRBJ1-2
CASSFGTNYGYTF
TGTGCCAGCAGTTTTGGCACGAACTATGGCTACACCTTC
>-|TRBD1|16|TRBV2|TRBJ1-1
CASSERDRIVNTEAFF
TGTGCCAGCAGTGAAAGGGACAGGATAGTGAACACTGAAGCTTTCTTT
>-|-|17|TRBV4-1|TRBJ1-5
CASSQDSQGPTNQPQHF
TGCGCCAGCAGCCAAGATTCTCAGGGGCCTACCAATCAGCCCCAGCATTTT
>-|TRBD2|16|TRBV5-1|TRBJ2-2
CASSWTSGTNTGELFF
TGCGCCAGCAGCTGGACTAGCGGAACGAACACCGGGGAGCTGTTTTTT
>once|-|14|TRBV7-9|TRBJ1-1
CASIVTGSLADAFF
TGTGCCAGCATCGTTACCGGGTCGTTGGCTGACGCTTTCTTT
>once|-|14|TRBV4-3|TRBJ2-1
CASSVRGTYNEQFF
TGCGCCAGCAGCGTACGGGGGACCTACAATGAGCAGTTCTTC
>-|TRBD1|16|TRBV24-1|TRBJ2-1
CATSDRGQGQGGEQFF
TGTGCCACCAGTGACCGAGGACAGGGTCAAGGGGGTGAGCAGTTCTTC
>-|TRBD1|15|TRBV9|TRBJ2-7
CASSVDLGQGYEQYF
TGTGCCAGCAGCGTAGACCTTGGACAGGGCTACGAGCAGTACTTC
>few|TRBD1|15|TRBV28|TRBJ2-2
CASRYDRVGTGELFF
TGTGCCAGCAGATACGACAGGGTGGGCACCGGGGAGCTGTTTTTT
>-|-|13|TRBV11-2|TRBJ2-1
CASSGASYNEQFF
TGTGCCAGCAGCGGAGCCTCCTACAATGAGCAGTTCTTC
>-|TRBD1|17|TRBV28|TRBJ1-6
CASSLKGAAIYNSPLHF
TGTGCCAGCAGTTTAAAGGGGGCCGCTATTTATAATTCACCCCTCCACTTT
>-|-|16|TRBV15|TRBJ1-1
CATSRDARAASTEAFF
TGTGCCACCAGCAGAGATGCGCGAGCGGCCTCCACTGAAGCTTTCTTT
>-|-|14|TRBV9|TRBJ2-3
CASSVWAGRDTQYF
TGTGCCAGCAGCGTGTGGGCGGGCCGAGATACGCAGTATTTT
>-|-|17|TRBV3-1/TRBV3-2|TRBJ1-1
CASSQVLRSLGSTEAFF
TGTGCCAGCAGCCAAGTGCTAAGGAGTCTGGGGAGCACTGAAGCTTTCTTT
>-|TRBD1|14|TRBV27|TRBJ1-5
CASSLTGGRQPQHF
TGTGCCAGCAGTTTGACAGGGGGAAGACAGCCCCAGCATTTT
>-|TRBD1|16|TRBV5-1|TRBJ2-2
CASSLGGTANTGELFF
TGCGCCAGCAGCTTGGGTGGGACAGCGAACACCGGGGAGCTGTTTTTT
>few|TRBD2|18|TRBV5-1|TRBJ2-1
CASSLAGLAGSSYNEQFF
TGCGCCAGCAGCTTGGCGGGACTAGCGGGGAGCTCCTACAATGAGCAGTTCTTC
>few|TRBD2|22|TRBV5-1|TRBJ2-5
CASSWTSGRAFLPVWYQETQYF
TGCGCCAGCAGCTGGACTAGCGGGAGGGCCTTTCTCCCTGTCTGGTACCAAGAGACCCAGTACTTC
>-|-|14|TRBV27|TRBJ2-2
CASSFQGGTGELFF
TGTGCCAGCAGTTTTCAGGGCGGCACCGGGGAGCTGTTTTTT
>-|-|15|TRBV7-3|TRBJ2-3
CASSPQGFPTDTQYF
TGTGCCAGCAGCCCCCAGGGGTTCCCAACAGATACGCAGTATTTT
>-|-|12|TRBV27|TRBJ2-7
CASSKNSYEQYF
TGTGCCAGCAGCAAAAACTCCTACGAGCAGTACTTC
>-|-|13|TRBV9|TRBJ2-3
CASRSASTDTQYF
TGTGCCAGCCGTAGTGCTAGCACAGATACGCAGTATTTT
>-|TRBD1|16|TRBV3-1/TRBV3-2|TRBJ2-7
CASSQGGGTGSYEQYF
TGTGCCAGCAGCCAGGGGGGCGGGACAGGGTCCTACGAGCAGTACTTC
>-|-|16|TRBV10-1|TRBJ2-1
CASSDALGPPDNEQFF
TGCGCCAGCAGTGACGCCCTAGGCCCCCCAGACAATGAGCAGTTCTTC
>-|-|11|TRBV3-1/TRBV3-2|TRBJ2-5
CASRTGETQYF
TGTGCCAGCAGAACGGGGGAGACCCAGTACTTC
>once|TRBD2|15|TRBV18|TRBJ2-1
CASSLRTSFVYEQFF
TGTGCCAGCTCACTCAGGACTAGTTTCGTCTATGAGCAGTTCTTC